This T cell receptor beta chain stems from a study of blood T cell repertoires in COVID-19. Produced via immunoSEQ multiplex PCR; TCRdb's table is partial and in-frame only. Here the sample spans tens of thousands of clones, roughly 89% being singletons. The CDR3 extends over 14 amino acids. V dropped 0 bases and J dropped 1; count of bases not matched to a gene: 0. Germline-derived CDR1 and CDR2 are SGHNT and YYREEE (reference sequence). The source material was peripheral blood. The source is a man aged 55 to 70 with acute or convalescent COVID-19. This sequence joins TRBV5-4 and TRBJ1-1, with TRBD1 matching over 7 bases. The CDR3 nucleotides read TGTGCCAGCAGCTTGGGGGACAGGAACACTGAAGCTTTCTTT. Protein: CASSLGDRNTEAFF.